A single sample is the source of the 5 T cell receptor beta chains below, sequenced in a study of T-cell memory formation after mild COVID-19. Via MiXCR, TCRdb re-called the 5' RACE reads, giving one row per CDR3 protein. The sample has about 190,000 distinct CDR3 sequences; roughly 18% are singletons. The sample comprised PBMCs or a T cell subset sorted from them (not recorded which). The receptor set was obtained from an adult woman who had mild COVID-19 (a few samples of this study predate the infection). Cell type and time point are not known.

This clonotype was observed a few times. The genes are TRBV18 and TRBJ2-1; 10 positions match TRBD2. CDR3 size: 16 residues. V shed 2 bases, J shed 8 bases, and the junction held 9 bases outside the gene matches. CDR1 and CDR2 from the germline V gene are KGHSH and LQKENI. The DNA of the CDR3 is TGTGCCAGCTCACCAACGAGCGGGAGGGCCCGGGATGAGCAGTTCTTC. Amino acids: CASSPTSGRARDEQFF.

A few counts support this clonotype. The V and J genes are TRBV4-2 and TRBJ2-7, with D perhaps given as TRBD1 or TRBD2 (5 bases each). This CDR3 contains 13 residues. V gave up 4 bases and J gave up 8 bases, with 15 bases separating them. Germline V gene lookup returns CDR1 LGHNA and CDR2 YNFKEQ. CDR3 sequence (DNA): TGTGCCAGCAGCCCAAAACAGGACTCGAAGCAGTACTTC. Protein sequence: CASSPKQDSKQYF.

This clonotype occurred a few times. The J gene is TRBJ1-5, the V gene TRBV24-1; D gene unclear. Germline loops: CDR1 KGHDR, CDR2 SFDVKD. With 4 bases removed from V and 0 bases from J, the gap between germline ends came to 9 bases. CDR3 length: 15 residues. DNA of the CDR3: TGTGCCACCAGTGACTTGATGTGTAGCAATCAGCCCCAGCATTTT. Encoded protein: CATSDLMCSNQPQHF.

The chain joins TRBV4-1 to TRBJ2-7, with D possibly matching TRBD2 (6 bases). Germline V gene sequence: CDR1 MGHRA, CDR2 YSYEKL. The V gene lost 1 base and the J gene lost 3 bases, with 16 bases spanning the gap. This CDR3 contains 16 residues. The CDR3 spells CASSQAAGSGGYEQYF. CDR3 DNA sequence: TGCGCCAGCAGCCAAGCGGCAGGGTCCGGGGGCTACGAGCAGTACTTC.

This clonotype has just a few counts. The chain has TRBV5-5 and TRBJ1-1, with D possibly being TRBD1 (6 bases). The CDR3 runs 15 residues. The V gene's germline CDR1 is SGHKS and CDR2 YYEKEE (reference sequence). The V end lost 4 bases, the J end lost 3 bases, and 16 bases lay between the germline ends. The CDR3 sequence is CASSQSTGFDTEAFF. CDR3 coding DNA: TGTGCCAGCAGCCAATCAACAGGGTTTGACACTGAAGCTTTCTTT.